Listed below are T cell receptor beta chains from one sample, sequenced in a study of T cell changes during pregnancy in multiple sclerosis. Method: immunoSEQ multiplex PCR; TCRdb's copy keeps in-frame clones and lacks some. Among just under 80,000 clones listed, approximately 95% were seen once. Sample: peripheral blood, taken in the first trimester of pregnancy. The receptor source for this set is a female donor with multiple sclerosis, enrolled in a pregnancy study. Both conserved end residues are part of each CDR3. D genes are given only for firm matches. Expanded clones are given a class, and other clones once, few, many or no size at all.

D: TRBD2
V: TRBV7-9
size: NA
J: TRBJ2-1
DNA: TGTGCCAGCAGCCCCTGGACTAGCGGGAATGAGCAGTTCTTC
CDR3: CASSPWTSGNEQFF

D: TRBD1
V: TRBV10-3
size: NA
J: TRBJ2-6
DNA: TGTGCCATCACTAAAACCGGGACAGGGACTGGGGCCAACGTCCTGACTTTC
CDR3: CAITKTGTGTGANVLTF

D: TRBD2
V: TRBV19
size: once
J: TRBJ2-1
DNA: TGTGCCAGTAGTACCCGACGGGACGCGGGAGGGTTCTACAATGAGCAGTTCTTC
CDR3: CASSTRRDAGGFYNEQFF

D: NA
V: TRBV25-1
size: few
J: TRBJ1-1
DNA: TGTGCCAGCAGTGAAAGGCGGGGGTTGACTGAAGCTTTCTTT
CDR3: CASSERRGLTEAFF

D: TRBD1
V: TRBV5-1
size: NA
J: TRBJ2-3
DNA: TGCGCCAGCAGCGCGGGACAGGTCGACCAGGGGGATACGCAGTATTTT
CDR3: CASSAGQVDQGDTQYF

D: TRBD1
V: TRBV19
size: NA
J: TRBJ2-3
DNA: TGTGCCAGTAGGGACAGGGGGCGCAGGGACACAGATACGCAGTATTTT
CDR3: CASRDRGRRDTDTQYF

D: NA
V: TRBV6-1
size: NA
J: TRBJ2-7
DNA: TGTGCCAGCAGTTGGGCAGGGCCCTCCTACGAGCAGTACTTC
CDR3: CASSWAGPSYEQYF

D: NA
V: TRBV7-3
size: once
J: TRBJ2-3
DNA: TGTGCCAGCAGCCCCCTTAGCGGTGGGCGCACAGATACGCAGTATTTT
CDR3: CASSPLSGGRTDTQYF

D: NA
V: TRBV7-2
size: NA
J: TRBJ2-7
DNA: TGTGCCAGCAGCCTCGGACTGCTCTCCTACGAGCAGTACTTC
CDR3: CASSLGLLSYEQYF

D: TRBD2
V: TRBV5-1
size: NA
J: TRBJ2-5
DNA: TGCGCCAGCAGCTTCGGGACTAGCGGCGCCCAAGAGACCCAGTACTTC
CDR3: CASSFGTSGAQETQYF

D: TRBD2
V: TRBV4-1
size: NA
J: TRBJ2-1
DNA: TGCGCCAGCAGCCAAGCCCTAGCGGGAGGCCCCAATGAGCAGTTCTTC
CDR3: CASSQALAGGPNEQFF

D: TRBD1
V: TRBV28
size: NA
J: TRBJ1-2
DNA: TGTGCCAGCAGTCTAGGGACAGGGGCTTATGGCTACACCTTC
CDR3: CASSLGTGAYGYTF